The T cell receptor (beta chain) under discussion was sequenced for a study of cytomegalovirus exposure and HLA in healthy donors. General observations from the study: Per published accounts, TCR beta sequences correctly predicted the HLA-A and HLA-B alleles of most subjects.

Points on this clone: Its antigen is unidentified.

The PCR was carried out with 60 Vbeta primers and 13 Jbeta primers. Produced via immunoSEQ multiplex PCR; TCRdb's table is partial and in-frame only. The sample has some 120,000 clones; more than 70% are singletons. With V trimmed by 6 bases and J by 6 bases, 11 bases remained unmatched. Germline CDR1 is SNHLY and CDR2 is FYNNEI. This CDR3 is 17 amino acids long. The sequencing input was PBMCs. The chain combines TRBV2 with TRBJ2-1; 13 nucleotides agree with TRBD2. This TCR derives from a woman in her fifties or sixties in good health and CMV-seropositive. CDR3 DNA: TGTGCCAGCAGCCTTCTAACCGGGACTAGCGGGACCAATGAGCAGTTCTTC. Its translation is CASSLLTGTSGTNEQFF.